A single sample is the source of the 27 T cell receptor beta chains below, sequenced in a study of CD8 T cells in ankylosing spondylitis. TCRdb redid the calling of the 5' RACE reads with MiXCR, one entry per CDR3 protein. The profile shows under 300,000 distinct CDR3 sequences, 10% to 13% of them singletons. Source material: blood, either unsorted or a sorted T cell fraction (not recorded which). Receptors were obtained from a male donor with ankylosing spondylitis or in good health (not recorded which).

In this sample, this clonotype turned up many times. The chain has TRBV20-1 and TRBJ2-3; tentatively, D is TRBD2 (5 bases). Per the germline V gene, CDR1 is DFQATT and CDR2 is SNEGSKA (reference sequence). CDR3 length equals 13 residues. Trimming took off 3 bases at V and 2 bases at J, with 9 bases between the two ends. The CDR3 region has the DNA TGCAGTGCTAGCGGGAAAAACACAGATACGCAGTATTTT. Its protein product is CSASGKNTDTQYF.

This clonotype has at least ten counts. CDR3 DNA sequence: TGTGCCAGCAGTCGCCAGGGGAATCAGCCCCAGCATTTT. This encodes CASSRQGNQPQHF. V and J are TRBV28 and TRBJ1-5; tentative D call: TRBD1 (6 bases). Germline V gene lookup returns CDR1 MDHEN and CDR2 SYDVKM. The V end was cut by 5 bases, the J end by 4 bases, with 9 bases between. The CDR3 spans 13 residues.

This clonotype showed up just a few times. This sequence joins TRBV12-3 or TRBV12-4 and TRBJ2-3; 11 bases are shared with TRBD2. The CDR3 consists of 15 residues. V lost 5 bases to trimming and J lost 7 bases; unmatched junction nucleotides: 8. The DNA for the CDR3 is TGTGCCAGCAGTCCGTATAGCGGGAGGGAGTATACGCAGTATTTT. Translating gives CASSPYSGREYTQYF.

This clonotype was seen repeatedly, ten times or more. DNA of the CDR3: TGTGCCAGCAGTTACATCACGGGGACAGGGATAACCGGGGAGCTGTTTTTT. This gives the protein CASSYITGTGITGELFF. The chain links TRBV6-2 or TRBV6-3 to TRBJ2-2, with 9 bases lining up with TRBD1. V was clipped by 2 bases and J by 5 bases; unmatched bases: 9. The CDR3 is 17 residues long. Germline V gene lookup returns CDR1 MNHEY and CDR2 SVGEGT.

Ten or more counts support this clonotype. The V call is TRBV9, the J call TRBJ1-2; D remains ambiguous. The CDR3 sequence is 13 residues long. Trimming took 0 bases from V and 8 from J, leaving 11 bases between them. Germline V CDR1 and CDR2: SGDLS, YYNGEE. The CDR3 reads CASSVGSFDGYTF. The CDR3, as DNA: TGTGCCAGCAGCGTAGGGTCCTTCGACGGCTACACCTTC.

This clonotype was observed many times. The rearrangement links TRBV4-1 to TRBJ1-1; D call uncertain. V was trimmed by 0 bases and J by 5 bases, leaving 10 bases between them. The CDR3 runs to 14 residues. Germline V gene sequence: CDR1 MGHRA, CDR2 YSYEKL. This chain's CDR3 is CASSQEGIGTEAFF. The CDR3 nucleotides are TGCGCCAGCAGCCAAGAGGGAATCGGGACTGAAGCTTTCTTT.

This clonotype appeared many times. The CDR3 loop reads CASSLARGGGKIYEQYF. The DNA for the CDR3 is TGTGCCAGCAGCTTAGCGCGGGGCGGGGGTAAGATTTACGAGCAGTACTTC. The chain is built from TRBV7-8 and TRBJ2-7; 7 nucleotides align to TRBD2. The V and J ends lost 0 bases and 4 bases, in that order; junction bases with no gene match: 12. Germline V gene lookup returns CDR1 SGHVS and CDR2 FQNEAQ. This CDR3 comprises 17 residues. The full variable domain, with the rest looked up from reference TRBV7-8 and TRBJ2-7, is GAGVSQSPRYKVAKRGQDVALRCDPISGHVSLFWYQQALGQGPEFLTYFQNEAQLDKSGLPSDRFFAERPEGSVSTLKIQRTQQEDSAVYLCASSLARGGGKIYEQYFGPGTRLTVT.

In its sample, this clonotype was seen many times. This sequence joins TRBV3-1 and TRBJ2-7; D unresolved. The CDR3 runs 14 residues. In germline, CDR1 is LGHDT, CDR2 YNNKEL (reference sequence). Deletions cut 0 bases from V and 7 bases from J, with 13 bases between. CDR3: CASSQDYRGPEQYF. The CDR3 coding sequence is TGTGCCAGCAGCCAAGATTACCGTGGGCCGGAGCAGTACTTC.

This clonotype was counted only a few times. The chain carries TRBV11-2 and TRBJ2-7, with 7 nucleotides matching TRBD2. Per the germline V gene, CDR1 is SGHAT and CDR2 is FQNNGV. Germline trimming cut 0 bases from V and 1 base from J; bases unmatched to any gene: 18. CDR3 length: 20 amino acids. CDR3 sequence reads: CASSLEVFHRGGGGSYEQYF. The CDR3 DNA follows: TGTGCCAGCAGCTTAGAAGTTTTTCATCGAGGCGGGGGTGGGTCCTACGAGCAGTACTTC.

This clonotype has at least ten counts. J is TRBJ2-6 and V is TRBV29-1, with D unresolved. CDR3 length: 15 residues. Germline V gives CDR1 SQVTM, CDR2 ANQGSEA. V lost 4 bases to trimming and J lost 0 bases, with 10 bases between them. The DNA of the CDR3 is TGCAGCGTTGCTGGGTCCTACTCTGGGGCCAACGTCCTGACTTTC. Translation gives CSVAGSYSGANVLTF.

This clonotype was recorded at least ten times. The V gene is TRBV12-3 or TRBV12-4, the J gene TRBJ2-1, with D perhaps matching TRBD1 (6 bases). V was pared by 7 bases and J by 3 bases, with 22 bases between. The CDR3 has 17 residues. The CDR3 is CASTFRDTNPFYNEQFF. The CDR3 coding sequence is TGTGCCAGCACTTTCCGGGACACCAATCCTTTCTACAATGAGCAGTTCTTC.

Ten or more counts support this clonotype. V is TRBV7-7 and J is TRBJ2-1; D is possibly TRBD1 (7 bases). The CDR3 length is 16 residues. Germline V gene sequence: CDR1 SSHAT, CDR2 FNYEAQ (reference sequence). V was clipped by 3 bases and J by 6 bases, with 18 bases between them. The CDR3 reads CASSLGTVFSGNEQFF. CDR3 nucleotide sequence: TGTGCCAGCAGCTTGGGGACAGTTTTTAGCGGCAATGAGCAGTTCTTC. The whole variable domain, remainder taken from reference TRBV7-7 and TRBJ2-1, is GAGVSQSPRYKVTKRGQDVTLRCDPISSHATLYWYQQALGQGPEFLTYFNYEAQPDKSGLPSDRFSAERPEGSISTLTIQRTEQRDSAMYRCASSLGTVFSGNEQFFGPGTRLTVL.

This clonotype was seen at least ten times. The rearrangement links TRBV7-2 to TRBJ2-2; 15 nucleotides line up with TRBD2. Germline V CDR1 and CDR2: SGHTA, FQGNSA. J lost 5 bases, V lost 6 bases, and 4 bases had no gene match. The CDR3 sequence is 16 residues long. The DNA for the CDR3 is TGTGCCAGCAGTTCCGGACTAGCGGGGGGGACCGGGGAGCTGTTTTTT. Its protein is CASSSGLAGGTGELFF.

The chain joins TRBV10-2 to TRBJ2-1, with 8 bases matching TRBD1. Germline V gene sequence: CDR1 WSHSY, CDR2 SAAADI. Unmatched junction bases numbered 11, after V lost 6 bases and J lost 1 base. This CDR3 spans 17 amino acids. CDR3 DNA: TGCGCCAGCAGGGACGTTGCCGGGACAGGATCCTACAATGAGCAGTTCTTC. Its protein product is CASRDVAGTGSYNEQFF.

This clonotype was counted many times. This sequence joins TRBV5-1 and TRBJ2-1; 11 bases fit TRBD2. The V gene end was trimmed by 1 base and the J gene end by 8 bases; junction bases not matched to a gene: 8. CDR1 and CDR2 (germline): SGHRS, YFSETQ. The CDR3 is 16 residues long. In DNA form, the CDR3 reads TGCGCCAGCAGCTTGCCACTAGCGGGGGTTAATGATGAGCAGTTCTTC. Encoded protein: CASSLPLAGVNDEQFF.

The rearrangement uses TRBV7-2 and TRBJ1-2; D ambiguous. Germline lookup yields CDR1 SGHTA and CDR2 FQGNSA. V dropped 1 base and J dropped 8 bases, with 8 bases sitting between them. CDR3 size: 12 residues. This CDR3 is CASSLVGQGYTF. CDR3 DNA: TGTGCCAGCAGCTTAGTTGGGCAAGGCTACACCTTC.

The gene calls are TRBV24-1 and TRBJ2-1; 7 bases are a match to TRBD2. Per the germline V gene, CDR1 is KGHDR and CDR2 is SFDVKD. V shed 10 bases, J shed 7 bases, and the junction held 9 bases outside the gene matches. This CDR3 has 13 residues. CDR3 residues: CATAGTTKNEQFF. CDR3 DNA sequence: TGTGCCACGGCTGGGACTACAAAAAATGAGCAGTTCTTC.

Ten or more counts support this clonotype. The chain recombines TRBV11-2 with TRBJ2-7, with TRBD2 identical over 10 bases. Germline trimming cut 7 bases from V and 5 bases from J; bases unmatched to any gene: 8. Germline V CDR1 and CDR2: SGHAT, FQNNGV. The CDR3 has 14 amino acids. This chain's CDR3 is CASNLGTSVHEQYF. The CDR3 region has the DNA TGTGCCAGCAACCTTGGGACTAGCGTTCACGAGCAGTACTTC.

This clonotype was seen ten or more times. This sequence joins TRBV20-1 and TRBJ1-1, with no clear D. Germline V gene lookup returns CDR1 DFQATT and CDR2 SNEGSKA (reference sequence). This CDR3 has 12 amino acids. The V end was cut by 4 bases, the J end by 3 bases, with 9 bases between. For the CDR3, the DNA is TGCAGTGCTACCAACAAGGACACTGAAGCTTTCTTT. It yields the protein CSATNKDTEAFF.

This clonotype was observed a few times. The chain carries TRBV20-1 and TRBJ1-2, with TRBD1 matching 9 bases. The CDR3 is 14 residues long. Trimming took 4 bases from V and 4 from J; bases not matched to a gene: 7. CDR1 is DFQATT and CDR2 is SNEGSKA in the germline V gene (reference sequence). The CDR3 nucleotides read TGCAGTGCTACGGGGGACAGGGAGCCCTATGGCTACACCTTC. Amino acid sequence: CSATGDREPYGYTF.

This clonotype was observed at least ten times. The chain combines TRBV20-1 with TRBJ2-5; TRBD1 is a possible D gene (6 bases). With 5 bases removed from V and 3 bases from J, the gap between germline ends came to 16 bases. CDR3 length: 14 amino acids. Looked up from germline, CDR1 is DFQATT and CDR2 is SNEGSKA (reference sequence). The CDR3 here is CSAYKGHVKETQYF. The CDR3 coding sequence is TGCAGTGCTTATAAGGGACATGTGAAAGAGACCCAGTACTTC.

The rearrangement joins TRBV25-1 to TRBJ2-3, with 9 bases lining up with TRBD2. The CDR3 loop spans 16 amino acids. After removal of 0 bases from V and 5 bases from J, the junction contained 6 bases not matched to a gene. Germline V lookup: CDR1 MGHDK, CDR2 SYGVNS. CDR3 residues: CASSEYETSGGDTQYF. The CDR3 coding sequence is TGTGCCAGCAGTGAATATGAGACTAGCGGAGGAGATACGCAGTATTTT.

This clonotype has just a few counts. The chain links TRBV20-1 to TRBJ2-1; TRBD1 matches at 10 bases. Germline assignment: CDR1 DFQATT and CDR2 SNEGSKA (reference sequence). The CDR3 length is 14 residues. The trim removed 6 bases at V and 9 bases at J, leaving 11 bases unmatched. DNA of the CDR3: TGCAGTGCCAGGACAGGGGGAGTGAAGACTGAGCAGTTCTTC. The encoded protein is CSARTGGVKTEQFF.

There are many counts of this clonotype. The chain carries TRBV12-3 or TRBV12-4 and TRBJ2-1, with 9 bases identical to TRBD1. With 5 bases clipped from V and 8 bases from J, the junction kept 10 bases outside the gene matches. The CDR3 loop spans 15 amino acids. CDR3 region: CASSRSGTGNDEQFF. The CDR3 region has the DNA TGTGCCAGCAGTCGCTCCGGGACAGGGAACGATGAGCAGTTCTTC.

The sample holds many counts of this clonotype. The chain combines TRBV7-9 with TRBJ2-1; 13 nucleotides line up with TRBD2. The V gene end was trimmed by 4 bases and the J gene end by 4 bases; junction bases not matched to a gene: 7. The germline gives CDR1 SEHNR, CDR2 FQNEAQ (reference sequence). The CDR3 loop spans 17 amino acids. The CDR3 sequence: CASSSGTSGKHYNEQFF. Written as DNA, the CDR3 is TGTGCCAGCAGCTCGGGGACTAGCGGGAAACATTACAATGAGCAGTTCTTC. Supplemented by reference TRBV7-9 and TRBJ2-1, the full variable domain reads DTGVSQNPRHKITKRGQNVTFRCDPISEHNRLYWYRQTLGQGPEFLTYFQNEAQLEKSRLLSDRFSAERPKGSFSTLEIQRTEQGDSAMYLCASSSGTSGKHYNEQFFGPGTRLTVL.

This clonotype has ten or more counts. J is TRBJ2-1 and V is TRBV20-1; D possibly corresponds to TRBD1 (6 bases). Germline lookup yields CDR1 DFQATT and CDR2 SNEGSKA (reference sequence). Trimming shortened V by 7 bases and J by 2 bases, and 9 bases separated the two germline ends. The CDR3 is 12 residues long. The DNA for the CDR3 is TGCAGTGGCCAGGGGACCTACAATGAGCAGTTCTTC. It yields the protein CSGQGTYNEQFF.

This clonotype was picked up a small number of times. V is TRBV7-2 and J is TRBJ1-1, with 9 bases identical to TRBD1. V was clipped by 6 bases and J by 5 bases; unmatched bases: 10. Germline values: CDR1 SGHTA, CDR2 FQGNSA. The CDR3 spans 15 residues. The DNA for the CDR3 is TGTGCCAGCAGAGTTACGGGACAGGGTCTGACTGAAGCTTTCTTT. Translation: CASRVTGQGLTEAFF. Variable domain in full (rest from reference TRBV7-2 and TRBJ1-1): GAGVSQSPSNKVTEKGKDVELRCDPISGHTALYWYRQSLGQGLEFLIYFQGNSAPDKSGLPSDRFSAERTGGSVSTLTIQRTQQEDSAVYLCASRVTGQGLTEAFFGQGTRLTVV.